These T cell receptor beta chains were read from a single sample in a study of blood T cells in healthy people across ages. In TCRdb, the 5' RACE reads were re-called with MiXCR into one record per CDR3 protein. The sample shows some 1,800,000 distinct CDR3 sequences, approximately 40% of them seen only once. The material sequenced was blood. These receptor sequences come from a human donor in good health. CDR3s include the opening cysteine and the closing phenylalanine or tryptophan. Each record gives: D gene, V gene, clone size, J gene, CDR3 protein, CDR3 DNA. The D gene is left open where the match is weak. Expanded clones get a size class; other rows say once, few or many, or leave the size out.

>NA|TRBV5-1|once|TRBJ1-1
CASSLGPQGMHTEAFF
TGCGCCAGCAGCTTGGGCCCCCAGGGGATGCACACTGAAGCTTTCTTT
>NA|TRBV7-2|few|TRBJ1-2
CASSSPGASYGYTF
TGTGCCAGCAGCTCGCCCGGGGCCTCTTATGGCTACACCTTC
>NA|TRBV7-2|once|TRBJ2-5
CASSFRAGTQETQYF
TGTGCCAGCAGCTTTAGGGCAGGGACACAAGAGACCCAGTACTTC
>NA|TRBV9|NA|TRBJ2-3
CASKLGGQGDTQYF
TGTGCCAGCAAACTGGGGGGGCAGGGAGATACGCAGTATTTT
>NA|TRBV28|NA|TRBJ1-2
CASFLNYGYTF
TGTGCCAGCTTTCTCAACTATGGCTACACCTTC
>TRBD2|TRBV20-1|NA|TRBJ2-3
CSGILAGHTDTQYF
TGCAGTGGGATCCTAGCGGGGCACACAGATACGCAGTATTTT
>NA|TRBV21-1|NA|TRBJ1-2
CASSKLLGSRLYGYTF
TGTGCCAGCAGCAAATTGCTGGGGAGCAGGCTCTATGGCTACACCTTC
>NA|TRBV15|NA|TRBJ2-3
CATSRQTAPTDTQYF
TGTGCCACCAGCAGACAGACAGCACCCACAGATACGCAGTATTTT
>NA|TRBV15|NA|TRBJ2-5
CATSKTQGLRGGQYF
TGTGCCACCAGCAAAACCCAGGGGTTAAGGGGCGGGCAGTACTTC
>NA|TRBV7-2|NA|TRBJ2-7
CASSPERVLSAEQYF
TGTGCCAGCAGCCCCGAGCGGGTCCTCTCAGCCGAGCAGTACTTC
>NA|TRBV9|once|TRBJ1-4
CASSAEGLGEKLFF
TGTGCCAGCAGCGCGGAGGGTCTCGGAGAAAAACTGTTTTTT
>NA|TRBV5-1|NA|TRBJ2-1
CASSSQGLWNEQFF
TGCGCCAGCAGCTCGCAGGGGTTGTGGAATGAGCAGTTCTTC
>NA|TRBV6-6|NA|TRBJ2-1
CASSYSNRYNEQFF
TGTGCCAGCAGTTACTCGAACAGATACAATGAGCAGTTCTTC
>TRBD2|TRBV10-3|few|TRBJ2-5
CAISGGAGGLTQETQYF
TGTGCCATCAGTGGCGGGGCGGGGGGCCTTACGCAAGAGACCCAGTACTTC
>NA|TRBV3-1|NA|TRBJ2-1
CASSHVVQGEQFF
TGTGCCAGCAGCCACGTAGTACAGGGAGAGCAGTTCTTC
>NA|TRBV12-3/TRBV12-4|NA|TRBJ2-5
CASSFIGIETQYF
TGTGCCAGCAGTTTCATAGGGATAGAGACCCAGTACTTC
>TRBD2|TRBV4-3|NA|TRBJ2-1
CASSQEWTGLAGFNEQFF
TGCGCCAGCAGCCAAGAATGGACGGGGCTAGCGGGGTTCAATGAGCAGTTCTTC
>NA|TRBV19|few|TRBJ1-5
CASSVGINQPQHF
TGTGCCAGTAGTGTGGGGATCAATCAGCCCCAGCATTTT
>NA|TRBV9|NA|TRBJ2-1
CASSPMAGPGPLSEQFF
TGTGCCAGCAGCCCCATGGCCGGCCCGGGCCCTCTCTCTGAGCAGTTCTTC
>NA|TRBV20-1|NA|TRBJ1-2
CSASTGSFVDGYTF
TGCAGTGCTTCCACCGGATCCTTCGTCGATGGCTACACCTTC
>NA|TRBV9|few|TRBJ1-5
CASSPMADSNQPQHF
TGTGCCAGCAGCCCGATGGCGGATAGCAATCAGCCCCAGCATTTT
>NA|TRBV7-2|NA|TRBJ2-1
CASSLSQGTHNEQFF
TGTGCCAGCAGCTTATCGCAGGGAACCCACAATGAGCAGTTCTTC
>NA|TRBV5-1|NA|TRBJ1-5
CASSLTAGDQPQHF
TGCGCCAGCAGCTTGACGGCAGGGGATCAGCCCCAGCATTTT
>NA|TRBV6-1|NA|TRBJ1-5
CASSECRVSNQPQHF
TGTGCCAGCAGTGAATGCAGGGTGAGCAATCAGCCCCAGCATTTT
>TRBD2|TRBV11-2|NA|TRBJ2-7
CASSSLGEGLYSYEQYF
TGTGCCAGCAGCTCCTTAGGTGAGGGACTATACTCCTACGAGCAGTACTTC
>NA|TRBV6-2/TRBV6-3|NA|TRBJ1-2
CASGPDSNYGYTF
TGTGCCAGTGGTCCGGACAGTAACTATGGCTACACCTTC
>NA|TRBV29-1|few|TRBJ2-3
CSVEGGSRVFDTQYF
TGCAGCGTTGAAGGGGGATCGAGAGTATTTGATACGCAGTATTTT
>TRBD1|TRBV28|NA|TRBJ1-2
CASSFTQGANYGYTF
TGTGCCAGCAGTTTCACCCAGGGGGCCAACTATGGCTACACCTTC
>TRBD1|TRBV4-3|few|TRBJ2-1
CASSLEPPGQGYNEQFF
TGCGCCAGCAGCCTAGAACCTCCGGGACAGGGATATAATGAGCAGTTCTTC
>NA|TRBV20-1|NA|TRBJ1-2
CSARDPQGKANYGYTF
TGCAGTGCTAGAGACCCCCAGGGTAAAGCTAACTATGGCTACACCTTC
>NA|TRBV30|NA|TRBJ2-3
CAWSGGGAQYF
TGTGCCTGGAGTGGTGGGGGCGCGCAGTATTTT
>NA|TRBV7-3|NA|TRBJ2-5
CASSLTPRAKQYF
TGTGCCAGCAGCTTAACTCCAAGGGCAAAGCAGTACTTC
>TRBD1|TRBV6-2/TRBV6-3|NA|TRBJ2-1
CASSYLTGAYNEQFF
TGTGCCAGCAGTTACCTCACAGGGGCATACAATGAGCAGTTCTTC
>TRBD2|TRBV20-1|NA|TRBJ2-3
CSVQAGAVDTQYF
TGCAGTGTTCAAGCGGGGGCCGTAGATACGCAGTATTTT
>NA|TRBV27|NA|TRBJ2-3
CASRIYTDTQYF
TGTGCCAGCAGGATATACACAGATACGCAGTATTTT
>TRBD2|TRBV20-1|NA|TRBJ2-2
CSVLAGDYTGELFF
TGCAGTGTCTTAGCGGGGGACTACACCGGGGAGCTGTTTTTT
>NA|TRBV7-2|NA|TRBJ2-1
CASSLSQGREQFF
TGTGCCAGCAGCTTATCACAGGGTAGGGAGCAGTTCTTC
>NA|TRBV9|NA|TRBJ2-1
CASSVGRGAMFDEQFF
TGTGCCAGCAGCGTAGGTCGGGGGGCGATGTTCGATGAGCAGTTCTTC
>NA|TRBV6-1|few|TRBJ1-1
CASSEVGEAEAFF
TGTGCCAGCAGTGAAGTGGGAGAAGCTGAAGCTTTCTTT
>NA|TRBV6-6|few|TRBJ2-3
CASSYNGGPPDTQYF
TGTGCCAGCAGTTACAATGGGGGGCCGCCGGATACGCAGTATTTT
>NA|TRBV2|few|TRBJ2-6
CASSRGHSGANVLTF
TGTGCCAGCAGCCGCGGTCACTCTGGGGCCAACGTCCTGACTTTC
>NA|TRBV4-3|NA|TRBJ1-6
CASSQGVIDSPLHF
TGCGCCAGCAGCCAAGGGGTAATAGATTCACCCCTCCACTTT
>NA|TRBV7-3|NA|TRBJ2-5
CASGQGLQETQYF
TGTGCCAGCGGCCAGGGGCTTCAAGAGACCCAGTACTTC
>NA|TRBV29-1|NA|TRBJ2-5
CSVEERGDPPYF
TGCAGCGTTGAAGAGCGGGGTGATCCGCCGTACTTC
>NA|TRBV4-1|few|TRBJ2-7
CASSQGGWGGDYEQYF
TGCGCCAGCAGCCAAGGGGGTTGGGGCGGGGACTACGAGCAGTACTTC
>NA|TRBV5-5|NA|TRBJ1-2
CASTKDYGYTF
TGTGCCAGCACCAAGGACTATGGCTACACCTTC
>NA|TRBV4-2|NA|TRBJ2-1
CVSSQLRGDNNEQFF
TGTGTCAGCAGCCAACTAAGGGGGGACAACAATGAGCAGTTCTTC
>NA|TRBV20-1|NA|TRBJ1-4
CSASANMITNEKLFF
TGCAGTGCTAGCGCCAACATGATTACTAATGAAAAACTGTTTTTT
>NA|TRBV5-6|NA|TRBJ2-5
CASSWGGQETQYF
TGTGCCAGCAGCTGGGGAGGCCAAGAGACCCAGTACTTC
>NA|TRBV12-3/TRBV12-4|few|TRBJ1-2
CASIPIGGGYGYTF
TGTGCCAGCATCCCTATCGGAGGGGGCTATGGCTACACCTTC
>TRBD2|TRBV20-1|few|TRBJ2-1
CSAHSGTIIYNEQFF
TGCAGTGCTCACTCCGGGACTATTATCTACAATGAGCAGTTCTTC
>NA|TRBV20-1|NA|TRBJ1-2
CSATTYGGIYGYTF
TGCAGTGCCACGACGTACGGGGGAATTTATGGCTACACCTTC
>NA|TRBV6-1|NA|TRBJ2-7
CASSPRDSFHYEQYF
TGTGCCAGCAGCCCCCGGGACTCTTTTCACTACGAGCAGTACTTC
>NA|TRBV20-1|NA|TRBJ1-5
CSARDGRKAGQPQHF
TGCAGTGCTAGGGACGGGAGGAAGGCGGGTCAGCCCCAGCATTTT
>NA|TRBV9|few|TRBJ1-2
CASSPSDFGYGYTF
TGTGCCAGCAGCCCCAGTGATTTCGGCTATGGCTACACCTTC